The next 31 T cell receptor beta chains were all read from a single sample in a study of control samples from healthy donors and cancer patients. The assay was immunoSEQ multiplex PCR, and TCRdb's table has in-frame clones only and misses some. The sample yields under 150,000 clones, about nine tenths seen once. The sample comprised PBMCs. These receptors all stem from a man aged 50 to 60 with head and neck cancer.

V usage is TRBV5-5 and J usage is TRBJ1-4; 7 bases are shared with TRBD1. This CDR3 spans 14 amino acids. With V trimmed by 4 bases and J by 7 bases, 7 bases remained unmatched. Germline-derived CDR1 and CDR2 are SGHKS and YYEKEE (reference sequence). This chain's CDR3 is CASSQGDFSEKLFF. DNA of the CDR3: TGTGCCAGCAGCCAGGGGGACTTTTCTGAAAAACTGTTTTTT.

The rearrangement uses TRBV19 and TRBJ1-5, with a tentative D call TRBD1 (5 bases). Trimming pared 5 bases from V and 0 bases from J, leaving 14 bases between. The germline V gene encodes CDR1 LNHDA and CDR2 SQIVND (reference sequence). CDR3 length: 16 residues. The CDR3 protein is CASSRQGPYSNQPQHF. DNA for the CDR3: TGTGCCAGTAGTCGGCAGGGACCTTATAGCAATCAGCCCCAGCATTTT.

The chain uses TRBV7-9 and TRBJ2-3; TRBD2 matches at 7 bases. This CDR3 has 16 residues. The germline V gene has CDR1 SEHNR and CDR2 FQNEAQ (reference sequence). V lost 4 bases and J lost 2; bases outside the gene matches: 9. For the CDR3, the DNA is TGTGCCAGCAGCTCCTGGGGGAGGGCGGCCACAGATACGCAGTATTTT. Protein sequence: CASSSWGRAATDTQYF. Variable domain in full (rest from reference TRBV7-9 and TRBJ2-3): DTGVSQNPRHKITKRGQNVTFRCDPISEHNRLYWYRQTLGQGPEFLTYFQNEAQLEKSRLLSDRFSAERPKGSFSTLEIQRTEQGDSAMYLCASSSWGRAATDTQYFGPGTRLTVL.

The chain combines TRBV21-1 with TRBJ1-1; the table gives TRBD1 as D, unverified against the DNA. TRBV21-1 is listed as a pseudogene. This CDR3 has 14 residues. CDR3 sequence reads: CASGAAKGALVAFF. CDR3 nucleotide sequence: TGTGCCAGCGGCGCGGCAAAGGGGGCTTTGGTGGCTTTCTTT.

The chain employs TRBV27 and TRBJ2-1; D assignment may be TRBD1 or TRBD2 (5 bases each). With 2 bases removed from V and 4 bases from J, the gap between germline ends came to 9 bases. From germline, CDR1 is MNHEY and CDR2 SMNVEV (reference sequence). This CDR3 has 14 amino acids. CDR3 sequence: CASSLRGEYNEQFF. The CDR3 DNA reads TGTGCCAGCAGTTTACGAGGGGAGTACAATGAGCAGTTCTTC.

This clone was found once. The rearrangement uses TRBV28 and TRBJ2-2; TRBD1 matches 7 bases. The CDR3 is made up of 16 amino acids. V trimming: 3 bases; J trimming: 1 base; junction bases outside the gene matches: 5. CDR1 is MDHEN, CDR2 SYDVKM, per germline. This CDR3 is CASSFGAGGNTGELFF. For the CDR3, the DNA is TGTGCCAGCAGTTTCGGGGCAGGGGGGAACACCGGGGAGCTGTTTTTT.

The CDR3 DNA follows: TGTGCCAGCAGCTTCCCCGGGACGCCCGAAAAACTGTTTTTT. It translates to CASSFPGTPEKLFF. The chain combines TRBV5-4 with TRBJ1-4; maybe TRBD1 (5 bases). Trimming stripped 2 bases from V and 8 bases from J, with 13 bases between. Germline CDR1 SGHNT, CDR2 YYREEE (reference sequence). CDR3 length: 14 residues.

The chain joins TRBV5-1 to TRBJ2-1, with a possible D match to TRBD1 (6 bases). The CDR3 length is 10 residues. CDR1 and CDR2 (germline): SGHRS, YFSETQ. V dropped 2 bases and J dropped 16 bases, with 10 bases sitting between them. CDR3 protein: CASSFGQPFF. CDR3 nucleotides: TGCGCCAGCAGCTTTGGACAGCCATTCTTC.

This chain links TRBV4-1 with TRBJ1-1, with TRBD1 as a possible D gene (6 bases). The V and J ends lost 4 bases and 1 base respectively, with 16 bases between them. The CDR3 is 16 amino acids. Germline V gene data show CDR1 as MGHRA and CDR2 as YSYEKL. CDR3 loop: CASSPQAGGGNTEAFF. The CDR3 DNA follows: TGCGCCAGCAGCCCCCAGGCAGGAGGGGGGAACACTGAAGCTTTCTTT.

In its sample, this clone was seen once. The rearrangement uses TRBV24-1 and TRBJ2-2; a weak D match, TRBD2 (6 bases). CDR3 length equals 14 residues. Germline values: CDR1 KGHDR, CDR2 SFDVKD. V was clipped by 9 bases and J by 6 bases, with 16 bases between them. The CDR3 here is CATGRENHAGELFF. The DNA for the CDR3 is TGTGCCACCGGACGGGAGAACCACGCCGGGGAGCTGTTTTTT.

The chain recombines TRBV7-2 with TRBJ1-2, with D maybe TRBD1 (5 bases). The CDR3 runs 15 residues. CDR1 and CDR2 (germline): SGHTA, FQGNSA. The ends were cut back, 1 base at V and 1 base at J, with 10 bases in the middle. The CDR3 coding sequence is TGTGCCAGCAGCTTAGTTGGGGGAGGTAACTATGGCTACACCTTC. It codes for CASSLVGGGNYGYTF.

V usage is TRBV30 and J usage is TRBJ1-6; TRBD1 matches at 9 bases. The CDR3 runs to 14 residues. Germline lookup yields CDR1 GTSNPN and CDR2 SVGIG (reference sequence). V gave up 0 bases and J gave up 7 bases; unmatched junction bases: 1. The CDR3 spells CAWSVQGANSPLHF. CDR3 DNA sequence: TGTGCCTGGAGTGTACAGGGGGCGAATTCACCCCTCCACTTT.

The chain couples TRBV6-5 to TRBJ2-5, with D hard to call. Germline CDR1 is MNHEY and CDR2 is SVGAGI. The V and J ends lost 2 bases and 2 bases respectively, with 3 bases between them. The CDR3 length is 12 residues. In nucleotides, the CDR3 is TGTGCCAGCAGTTACGGGCAAGAGACCCAGTACTTC. Its protein is CASSYGQETQYF.

This chain links TRBV27 with TRBJ1-1; D gene unclear. The CDR3 spans 14 residues. Per the germline V gene, CDR1 is MNHEY and CDR2 is SMNVEV (reference sequence). Trimming took off 2 bases at V and 2 bases at J, with 9 bases between the two ends. CDR3 DNA sequence: TGTGCCAGCAGTTTAAAGGGCAGCAACACTGAAGCTTTCTTT. Amino acid sequence: CASSLKGSNTEAFF.

This clone has only a few counts. The V call is TRBV5-7, the J call TRBJ1-4; D gene ambiguous. TRBV5-7 falls under the ORF class, with uncertain function. The ends were cut back, 0 bases at V and 5 bases at J, with 5 bases in the middle. This CDR3 has 13 amino acids. The CDR3 sequence: CASSLVPNEKLFF. Written as DNA, the CDR3 is TGTGCCAGCAGCTTGGTTCCAAATGAAAAACTGTTTTTT.

The V gene is TRBV11-2, the J gene TRBJ2-6; either TRBD1 or TRBD2 may supply D (5 bases each). V lost 0 bases and J lost 3, with 9 bases in between. CDR3 length equals 16 residues. Germline values: CDR1 SGHAT, CDR2 FQNNGV. CDR3 sequence reads: CASSLDLGVGANVLTF. CDR3 bases: TGTGCCAGCAGCTTAGATCTGGGGGTTGGGGCCAACGTCCTGACTTTC.

J is TRBJ1-1 and V is TRBV5-5; 7 bases match TRBD1. CDR1 SGHKS and CDR2 YYEKEE come from the germline V gene (reference sequence). This CDR3 spans 14 amino acids. The J segment lost 5 bases and the V segment lost 1 base, leaving 5 bases of the junction unmatched. The CDR3 region has the DNA TGTGCCAGCAGCTTGCGACAGGGAGTGACTGAAGCTTTCTTT. Residues: CASSLRQGVTEAFF. The variable domain in full, with the rest retrieved from reference TRBV5-5 and TRBJ1-1, is DAGVTQSPTHLIKTRGQQVTLRCSPISGHKSVSWYQQVLGQGPQFIFQYYEKEERGRGNFPDRFSARQFPNYSSELNVNALLLGDSALYLCASSLRQGVTEAFFGQGTRLTVV.

This chain links TRBV6-5 with TRBJ1-6; D gene ambiguous. V was cut by 7 bases and J by 9 bases, with 19 bases left in between. CDR1 and CDR2 (germline): MNHEY, SVGAGI. This CDR3 comprises 15 residues. Here the CDR3 DNA reads TGTGCCAGCACCCACGACGTATCCTCTAGTTCACCCCTCCACTTT. Amino acids: CASTHDVSSSSPLHF.

The V gene is TRBV5-1, the J gene TRBJ2-3; D uncertain. This CDR3 is built from 16 residues. The germline V gene has CDR1 SGHRS and CDR2 YFSETQ. Trimming took 0 bases from V and 1 from J, leaving 12 bases between them. In nucleotides, the CDR3 is TGCGCCAGCAGCTTGGCGGAACCCAGAGGCACAGATACGCAGTATTTT. Amino acid sequence: CASSLAEPRGTDTQYF.

The chain employs TRBV2 and TRBJ1-4, with D unresolved. This CDR3 contains 15 residues. Looked up from germline, CDR1 is SNHLY and CDR2 is FYNNEI. Trimming removed 7 bases from V and 8 bases from J, with 20 bases in between. In DNA form, the CDR3 reads TGTGCCAGCATCCCCAAAGGGCCCGAAGTGGAAAAACTGTTTTTT. This sequence encodes CASIPKGPEVEKLFF.

This clone has just one count. The gene calls are TRBV28 and TRBJ1-2; 7 nucleotides agree with TRBD1. Germline lookup yields CDR1 MDHEN and CDR2 SYDVKM. The V segment lost 4 bases and the J segment 3 bases; nucleotides outside the gene matches: 8. The CDR3 is 15 amino acids. CDR3 bases: TGTGCCAGCAGTTCAAGGACAGGACTGGACTATGGCTACACCTTC. Amino acids: CASSSRTGLDYGYTF.

This clone has just one count. The rearrangement joins TRBV18 to TRBJ1-1; 10 nucleotides agree with TRBD1. The germline CDR1 and CDR2 sequences are KGHSH and LQKENI. The trim removed 7 bases at V and 6 bases at J, leaving 11 bases unmatched. There are 15 residues in the CDR3. The CDR3 reads CASFAGTGAEAEAFF. The CDR3 region has the DNA TGTGCCAGCTTCGCCGGGACAGGGGCTGAGGCTGAAGCTTTCTTT.

The chain joins TRBV7-2 to TRBJ2-3; TRBD2 agrees at 7 bases. With 5 bases clipped from V and 6 bases from J, the junction kept 20 bases outside the gene matches. Germline V gene data show CDR1 as SGHTA and CDR2 as FQGNSA. The CDR3 contains 18 residues. The CDR3 reads CASSPNSPRREYMDTQYF. The DNA for the CDR3 is TGTGCCAGCAGCCCGAACTCTCCCCGGCGGGAGTATATGGATACGCAGTATTTT. Full variable domain (outside the CDR3, taken from reference TRBV7-2 and TRBJ2-3): GAGVSQSPSNKVTEKGKDVELRCDPISGHTALYWYRQSLGQGLEFLIYFQGNSAPDKSGLPSDRFSAERTGGSVSTLTIQRTQQEDSAVYLCASSPNSPRREYMDTQYFGPGTRLTVL.

V usage is TRBV20-1 and J usage is TRBJ1-1; D gene uncertain. V was pared by 7 bases and J by 1 base, with 7 bases between. Germline lookup yields CDR1 DFQATT and CDR2 SNEGSKA (reference sequence). The CDR3 runs 11 residues. CDR3 region: CSVSWNTEAFF. DNA of the CDR3: TGCAGTGTTAGTTGGAACACTGAAGCTTTCTTT.

The chain combines TRBV6-1 with TRBJ2-1, with 12 nucleotides matching TRBD2. Losses at the gene ends were 3 bases for V and 9 bases for J; bases not matched to a gene: 6. Germline values: CDR1 MNHNS, CDR2 SASEGT. CDR3 length: 15 residues. The CDR3 is CASSDRASGRGEQFF. The CDR3 nucleotides read TGTGCCAGCAGTGACCGGGCTAGCGGGAGGGGTGAGCAGTTCTTC.

This sequence joins TRBV7-2 and TRBJ2-7, with 11 bases aligning to TRBD2. The V and J ends lost 5 bases and 5 bases, in that order; junction bases with no gene match: 5. This CDR3 has 14 amino acids. Germline V gene sequence: CDR1 SGHTA, CDR2 FQGNSA. The chain's CDR3 is CASSDPGLADEQYF. DNA for the CDR3: TGTGCCAGCAGCGACCCGGGACTAGCGGACGAGCAGTACTTC.

The V gene is TRBV3-1 (or the pseudogene TRBV3-2), the J gene TRBJ2-2; the D is unclear. Germline loops: CDR1 LGHDT, CDR2 YNNKEL (reference sequence). This CDR3 has 15 residues. The V and J ends lost 3 bases and 4 bases respectively, with 12 bases between them. Here the CDR3 DNA reads TGTGCCAGCAGCCACCTGGGCCTCACCACCGGGGAGCTGTTTTTT. Protein sequence: CASSHLGLTTGELFF.

This chain uses TRBV7-2 with TRBJ1-3; D gene unclear. Between the trimmed V and J ends, which lost 5 bases and 0 bases, there was a span of 11 bases. The CDR3 totals 15 residues. From germline, CDR1 is SGHTA and CDR2 FQGNSA. In DNA, the CDR3 is TGTGCCAGCAGCCTAAGGCCCCCCTCTGGAAACACCATATATTTT. Its translation: CASSLRPPSGNTIYF. Looking up the rest from reference TRBV7-2 and TRBJ1-3 gives the full variable domain: GAGVSQSPSNKVTEKGKDVELRCDPISGHTALYWYRQSLGQGLEFLIYFQGNSAPDKSGLPSDRFSAERTGGSVSTLTIQRTQQEDSAVYLCASSLRPPSGNTIYFGEGSWLTVV.

CDR3 sequence (DNA): TGTGCCACCAGTGGGGAGGGGTCCTCCTACAATGAGCAGTTCTTC. This codes for CATSGEGSSYNEQFF. The J gene is TRBJ2-1, the V gene TRBV24-1; TRBD2 matches at 7 bases. The CDR3 has 15 amino acids. Unmatched junction bases numbered 3, after V lost 5 bases and J lost 0 bases. The germline CDR1 and CDR2 sequences are KGHDR and SFDVKD.

In regard to this clone: The junction departs from germline at one end; a sequencing error may be responsible. The chain links TRBV6-5 to TRBJ2-1; tentative D call: TRBD1 (6 bases). The CDR3 is made up of 15 amino acids. Germline V CDR1 and CDR2: MNHEY, SVGAGI. CDR3 in DNA: TGTGCCGGCAGTTATAATACAGGGCTCGACAATGAGCAGTTCTTC. Translation gives CAGSYNTGLDNEQFF.

The V gene is TRBV7-2, the J gene TRBJ2-3; 11 positions match TRBD2. CDR3 size: 16 residues. Per germline, CDR1 SGHTA and CDR2 FQGNSA. The V segment lost 5 bases and the J segment 2 bases; nucleotides outside the gene matches: 6. DNA of the CDR3: TGTGCCAGCAGCCCCACTAGCGGGGGAACCACAGATACGCAGTATTTT. Translated, it gives CASSPTSGGTTDTQYF.